This T cell receptor beta chain was captured in a study of CD8 T cells in ankylosing spondylitis. The study, taken as a whole, reports: Disease-linked clones displayed a CD8+ phenotype and appeared relatively rarely in peripheral blood. Both synovial fluid and blood in reactive arthritis had previously been reported to carry some motif variants. There was a TCR beta motif, made of several highly homologous variants, that appeared characteristic of ankylosing spondylitis blood.

Germline lookup yields CDR1 MNHNS and CDR2 SASEGT. The V end was cut by 8 bases, the J end by 0 bases, with 14 bases between. The CDR3 has 14 amino acids. This clonotype was picked up a small number of times. The antigen is undetermined. Making use of molecular barcodes, quantitative 5'-RACE generated TCR beta libraries. One entry per CDR3 protein results from TCRdb running MiXCR on the 5' RACE reads. The sample records roughly 400,000 distinct CDR3 sequences, 20% to 25% being singletons. This rearrangement joins TRBV6-1 to TRBJ2-7; D may be TRBD2 (6 bases). The sequenced sample consisted of blood, either unsorted or a sorted T cell fraction (not recorded which). This clonotype was obtained from a male donor with ankylosing spondylitis. The CDR3 here is CASGNGGISYEQYF. Written as DNA, the CDR3 is TGTGCCAGCGGAAACGGGGGAATCTCCTACGAGCAGTACTTC.